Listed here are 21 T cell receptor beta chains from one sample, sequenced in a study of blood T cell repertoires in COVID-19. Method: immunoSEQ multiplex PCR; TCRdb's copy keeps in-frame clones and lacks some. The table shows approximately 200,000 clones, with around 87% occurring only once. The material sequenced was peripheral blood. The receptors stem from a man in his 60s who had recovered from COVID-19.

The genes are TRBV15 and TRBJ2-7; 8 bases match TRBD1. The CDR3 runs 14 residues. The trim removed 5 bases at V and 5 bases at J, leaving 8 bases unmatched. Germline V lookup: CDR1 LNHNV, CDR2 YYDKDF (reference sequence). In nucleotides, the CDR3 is TGTGCCACCAGCGGTCGGACAGGGATGAACGAGCAGTACTTC. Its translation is CATSGRTGMNEQYF. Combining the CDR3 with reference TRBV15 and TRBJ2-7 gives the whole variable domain DAMVIQNPRYQVTQFGKPVTLSCSQTLNHNVMYWYQQKSSQAPKLLFHYYDKDFNNEADTPDNFQSRRPNTSFCFLDIRSPGLGDTAMYLCATSGRTGMNEQYFGPGTRLTVT.

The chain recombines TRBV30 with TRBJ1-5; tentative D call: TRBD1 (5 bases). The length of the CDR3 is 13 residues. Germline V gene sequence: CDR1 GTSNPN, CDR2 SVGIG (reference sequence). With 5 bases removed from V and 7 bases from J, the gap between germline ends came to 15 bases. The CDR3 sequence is CAWADTRKQPQHF. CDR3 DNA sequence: TGTGCCTGGGCGGACACCCGGAAACAGCCCCAGCATTTT.

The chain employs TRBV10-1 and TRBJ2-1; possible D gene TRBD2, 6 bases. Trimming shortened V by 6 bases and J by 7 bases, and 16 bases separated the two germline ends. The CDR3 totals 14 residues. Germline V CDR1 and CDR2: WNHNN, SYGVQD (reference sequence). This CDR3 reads CASSPGSSGNEQFF. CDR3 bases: TGCGCCAGCAGCCCCGGGAGCTCGGGTAATGAGCAGTTCTTC.

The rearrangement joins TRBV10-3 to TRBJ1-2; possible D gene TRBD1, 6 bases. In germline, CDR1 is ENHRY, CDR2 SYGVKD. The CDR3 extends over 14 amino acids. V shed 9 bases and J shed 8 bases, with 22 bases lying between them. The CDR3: CAMGGDTAGGGYTF. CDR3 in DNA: TGTGCCATGGGAGGGGACACCGCCGGCGGCGGCTACACCTTC.

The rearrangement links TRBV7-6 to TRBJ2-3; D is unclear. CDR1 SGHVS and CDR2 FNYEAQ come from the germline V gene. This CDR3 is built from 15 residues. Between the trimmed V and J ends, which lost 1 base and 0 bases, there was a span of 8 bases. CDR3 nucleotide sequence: TGTGCCAGCAGCTTAGGGCCAGTAAGCACAGATACGCAGTATTTT. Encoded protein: CASSLGPVSTDTQYF.

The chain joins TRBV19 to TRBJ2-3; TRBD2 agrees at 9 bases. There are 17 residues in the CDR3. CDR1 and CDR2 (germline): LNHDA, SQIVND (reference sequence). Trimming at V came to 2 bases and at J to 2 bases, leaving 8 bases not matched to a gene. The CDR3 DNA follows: TGTGCCAGTAGTATAACGCGGGGGGGCCGGGACACAGATACGCAGTATTTT. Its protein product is CASSITRGGRDTDTQYF.

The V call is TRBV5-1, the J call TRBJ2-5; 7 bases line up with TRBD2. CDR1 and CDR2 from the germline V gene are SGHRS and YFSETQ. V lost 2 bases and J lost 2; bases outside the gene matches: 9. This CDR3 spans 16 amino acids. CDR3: CASSLLERGPQETQYF. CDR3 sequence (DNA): TGCGCCAGCAGCTTACTCGAGCGGGGACCACAAGAGACCCAGTACTTC.

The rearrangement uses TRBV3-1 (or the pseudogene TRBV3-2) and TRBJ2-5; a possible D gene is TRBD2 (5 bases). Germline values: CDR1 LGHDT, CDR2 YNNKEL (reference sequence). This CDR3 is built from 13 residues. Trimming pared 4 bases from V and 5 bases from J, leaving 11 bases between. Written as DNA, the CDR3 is TGTGCCAGCAGCCGTGAGGGTACGGAGACCCAGTACTTC. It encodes CASSREGTETQYF.

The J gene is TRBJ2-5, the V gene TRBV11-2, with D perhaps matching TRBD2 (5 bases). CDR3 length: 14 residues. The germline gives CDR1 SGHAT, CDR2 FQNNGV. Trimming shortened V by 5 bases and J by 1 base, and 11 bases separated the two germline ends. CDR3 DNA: TGTGCCAGCAGCCCGGAGGCGGCCCAAGAGACCCAGTACTTC. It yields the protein CASSPEAAQETQYF.

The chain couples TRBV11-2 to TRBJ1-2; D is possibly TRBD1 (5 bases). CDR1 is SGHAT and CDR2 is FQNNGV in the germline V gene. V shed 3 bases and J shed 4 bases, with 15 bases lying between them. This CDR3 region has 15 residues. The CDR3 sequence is CASSLGQGPIYGYTF. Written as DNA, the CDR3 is TGTGCCAGCAGCTTGGGGCAGGGCCCTATCTATGGCTACACCTTC.

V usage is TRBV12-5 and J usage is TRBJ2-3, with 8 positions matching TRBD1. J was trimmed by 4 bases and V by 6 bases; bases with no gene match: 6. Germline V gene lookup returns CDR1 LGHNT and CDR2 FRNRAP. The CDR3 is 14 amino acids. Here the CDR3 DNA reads TGTGCTAGTGGGTACGGACAGGGCCCAGATACGCAGTATTTT. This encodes CASGYGQGPDTQYF. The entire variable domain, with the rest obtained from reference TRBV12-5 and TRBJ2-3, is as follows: DARVTQTPRHKVTEMGQEVTMRCQPILGHNTVFWYRQTMMQGLELLAYFRNRAPLDDSGMPKDRFSAEMPDATLATLKIQPSEPRDSAVYFCASGYGQGPDTQYFGPGTRLTVL.

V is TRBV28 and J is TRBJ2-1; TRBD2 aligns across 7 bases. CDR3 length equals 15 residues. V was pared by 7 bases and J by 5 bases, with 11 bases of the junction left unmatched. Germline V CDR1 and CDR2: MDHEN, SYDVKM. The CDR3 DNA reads TGTGCCAGCACCTTATGGGGGGGTAAGGACAATGAGCAGTTCTTC. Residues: CASTLWGGKDNEQFF.

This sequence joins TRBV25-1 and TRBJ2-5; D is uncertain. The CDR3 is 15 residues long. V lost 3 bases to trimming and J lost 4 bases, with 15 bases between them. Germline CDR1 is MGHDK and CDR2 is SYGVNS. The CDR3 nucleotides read TGTGCCAGCAGTGACCCCCCCGGTCTCGTAGAGACCCAGTACTTC. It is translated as CASSDPPGLVETQYF.

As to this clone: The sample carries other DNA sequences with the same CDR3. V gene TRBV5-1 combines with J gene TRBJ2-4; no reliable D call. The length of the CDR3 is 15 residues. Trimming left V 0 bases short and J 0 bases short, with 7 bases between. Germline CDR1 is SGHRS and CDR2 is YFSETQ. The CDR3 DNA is TGCGCCAGCAGCTTGGGACAACTAGCCAAAAACATTCAGTACTTC. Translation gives CASSLGQLAKNIQYF.

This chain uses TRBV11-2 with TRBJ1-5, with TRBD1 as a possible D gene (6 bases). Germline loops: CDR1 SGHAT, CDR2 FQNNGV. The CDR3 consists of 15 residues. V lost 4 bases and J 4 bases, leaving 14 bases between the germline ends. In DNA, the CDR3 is TGTGCCAGCAGCTCCCAACAGGGTATTAATCAGCCCCAGCATTTT. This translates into CASSSQQGINQPQHF.

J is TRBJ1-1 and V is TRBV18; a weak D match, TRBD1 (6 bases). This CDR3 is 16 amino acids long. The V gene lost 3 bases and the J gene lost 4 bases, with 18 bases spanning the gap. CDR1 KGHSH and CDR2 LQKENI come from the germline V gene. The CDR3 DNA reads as TGTGCCAGCTCACCGGTTCAGGGGATAAACCCCACTGAAGCTTTCTTT. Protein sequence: CASSPVQGINPTEAFF.

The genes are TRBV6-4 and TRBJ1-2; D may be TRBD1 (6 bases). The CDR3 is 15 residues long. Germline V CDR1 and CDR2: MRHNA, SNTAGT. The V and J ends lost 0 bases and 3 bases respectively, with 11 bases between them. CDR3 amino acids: CASSDSRGLYYGYTF. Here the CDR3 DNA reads TGTGCCAGCAGTGACTCGCGGGGGCTCTACTATGGCTACACCTTC.

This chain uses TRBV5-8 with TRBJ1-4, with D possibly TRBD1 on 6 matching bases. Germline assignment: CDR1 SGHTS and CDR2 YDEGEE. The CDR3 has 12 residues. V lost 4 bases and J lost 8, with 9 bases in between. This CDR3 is CASSSDREKLFF. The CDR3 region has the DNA TGTGCCAGCAGCAGCGACAGGGAAAAACTGTTTTTT. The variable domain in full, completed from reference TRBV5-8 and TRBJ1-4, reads EAGVTQSPTHLIKTRGQQATLRCSPISGHTSVYWYQQALGLGLQFLLWYDEGEERNRGNFPPRFSGRQFPNYSSELNVNALELEDSALYLCASSSDREKLFFGSGTQLSVL.

The CDR3 region has the DNA TGTGCCAGCAGCTTAGGGGACATTACCCAGGGGAATGGCTACACCTTC. Residues: CASSLGDITQGNGYTF. This chain connects TRBV11-2 to TRBJ1-2, with D possibly matching TRBD1 (6 bases). CDR1 SGHAT and CDR2 FQNNGV come from the germline V gene. The length of the CDR3 is 16 residues. The V gene lost 1 base and the J gene lost 6 bases, with 18 bases spanning the gap.

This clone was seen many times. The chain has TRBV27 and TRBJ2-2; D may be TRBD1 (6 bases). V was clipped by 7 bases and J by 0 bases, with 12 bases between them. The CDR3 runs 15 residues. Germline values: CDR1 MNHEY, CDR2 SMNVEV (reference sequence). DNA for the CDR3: TGTGCCAGCACCTTTGGGGGCGCGAACACCGGGGAGCTGTTTTTT. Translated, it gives CASTFGGANTGELFF.

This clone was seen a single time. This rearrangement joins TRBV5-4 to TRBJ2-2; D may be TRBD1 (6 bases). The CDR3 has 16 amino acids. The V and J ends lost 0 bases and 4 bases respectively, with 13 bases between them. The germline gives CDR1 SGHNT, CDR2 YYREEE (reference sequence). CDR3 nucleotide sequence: TGTGCCAGCAGCTTGGACACAGGGCAAATCACCGGGGAGCTGTTTTTT. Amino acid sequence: CASSLDTGQITGELFF.